The clone carrying this TCR beta chain was found a few times. This CDR3 contains 15 residues. V shed 4 bases and J shed 1 base, with 15 bases lying between them. Germline CDR1 is SGHRS and CDR2 is YFSETQ. The data were obtained in a study of OX40 agonist ivuxolimab in advanced cancers. In the study overall: The patients' treatment was ivuxolimab, an agonistic anti-OX40 (CD134) antibody.

Libraries were prepared by immunoSEQ multiplex PCR; TCRdb keeps only in-frame clonotypes and omits some of them. The sample holds roughly 71,000 clones, 84% seen once. Sample: CD4+ or CD8+ T cells sorted from blood, taken in a trial of the OX40 agonist ivuxolimab. The clonotype was recovered from an adult with an advanced solid tumor such as melanoma, head and neck, liver or kidney cancer. The chain is built from TRBV5-1 and TRBJ2-7; D is perhaps TRBD2 (6 bases). The CDR3 here is CASSRGVMTSYEQYF. The CDR3 nucleotides are TGCGCCAGCAGCCGCGGGGTCATGACGTCCTACGAGCAGTACTTC.